The 30 T cell receptor beta chains reported below all come from one sample, sequenced in a study of beta chain features in type 1 diabetes. The isolated RNA, all of it, was reverse transcribed, so expressed TCRB transcripts were what got sequenced. The method was immunoSEQ multiplex PCR; TCRdb's version includes in-frame clones alone and lacks a portion of them. Of 900,000 or so clones listed, roughly a sixth are singletons. The specimen was naive CD4+ T cells from blood. The source is a woman between 18 and 29 years old in good health.

This clone showed up just a few times. V and J are TRBV28 and TRBJ1-2, with 7 nucleotides matching TRBD1. Germline V gives CDR1 MDHEN, CDR2 SYDVKM. The V segment lost 3 bases and the J segment 5 bases; nucleotides outside the gene matches: 6. The CDR3 has 14 amino acids. The CDR3 bases are TGTGCCAGCAGTTTCAGGGCAGGGGGTTATGGCTACACCTTC. Translation gives CASSFRAGGYGYTF.

The chain is built from TRBV7-3 and TRBJ2-1; TRBD2 matches 9 bases. The V gene end was trimmed by 1 base and the J gene end by 6 bases; junction bases not matched to a gene: 7. The CDR3 totals 16 residues. Germline CDR1 is SGHTA and CDR2 is FQGTGA. CDR3 in DNA: TGTGCCAGCAGCTTAAATCGAGGCGGGAGGGCCAATGAGCAGTTCTTC. Amino acids: CASSLNRGGRANEQFF. The entire variable domain, with the rest obtained from reference TRBV7-3 and TRBJ2-1, is as follows: GAGVSQTPSNKVTEKGKYVELRCDPISGHTALYWYRQSLGQGPEFLIYFQGTGAADDSGLPNDRFFAVRPEGSVSTLKIQRTERGDSAVYLCASSLNRGGRANEQFFGPGTRLTVL.

As regards this clone: At the DNA level, this CDR3 is encoded by other sequences in the same sample as well. The rearrangement links TRBV18 to TRBJ2-5; 10 positions match TRBD2. CDR3 length equals 15 residues. Germline CDR1 is KGHSH and CDR2 is LQKENI. The trim removed 2 bases at V and 2 bases at J, leaving 2 bases unmatched. CDR3 nucleotide sequence: TGTGCCAGCTCACCATGGACTAGCGGACAAGAGACCCAGTACTTC. It is translated as CASSPWTSGQETQYF.

This clone occurred a few times. CDR3: CASSGRVGPQETQYF. For the CDR3, the DNA is TGTGCCAGCAGTGGGAGGGTGGGTCCGCAAGAGACCCAGTACTTC. V usage is TRBV25-1 and J usage is TRBJ2-5; tentative D call: TRBD2 (6 bases). The CDR3 spans 15 residues. Trimming took off 4 bases at V and 2 bases at J, with 14 bases between the two ends. Germline V gene data show CDR1 as MGHDK and CDR2 as SYGVNS.

This clone showed up just a few times. This chain uses TRBV28 with TRBJ2-2, with D possibly being TRBD2 (5 bases). V lost 5 bases and J lost 4, with 14 bases in between. This CDR3 contains 15 residues. CDR1 MDHEN and CDR2 SYDVKM come from the germline V gene. CDR3 DNA sequence: TGTGCCAGCAGTCTCGTGAGGGCGGGCACCGGGGAGCTGTTTTTT. The encoded protein is CASSLVRAGTGELFF.

The CDR3 DNA sequence: TGTGCCAGCAGTGACGGGCAGACTGGGGCCAACGTCCTGACTTTC. This encodes CASSDGQTGANVLTF. This chain links TRBV28 with TRBJ2-6, with D hard to call. There are 15 residues in the CDR3. Germline V gene sequence: CDR1 MDHEN, CDR2 SYDVKM. The ends were cut back, 5 bases at V and 2 bases at J, with 10 bases in the middle.

This chain links TRBV5-1 with TRBJ2-1; D call uncertain. Between the trimmed V and J ends, which lost 3 bases and 5 bases, there was a span of 9 bases. Germline CDR1 reads SGHRS; CDR2 reads YFSETQ. CDR3 length: 13 residues. The CDR3 DNA follows: TGCGCCAGCAGCTCTGACGGAGACAATGAGCAGTTCTTC. Protein product: CASSSDGDNEQFF.

J is TRBJ2-3 and V is TRBV6-6; 9 nucleotides align to TRBD2. The junction had 8 bases not matched to a gene; V was cut back by 5 bases and J by 2 bases. The CDR3 is made up of 16 amino acids. CDR1 is MNHNY and CDR2 is SVGAGI in the germline V gene (reference sequence). The CDR3 sequence: CASSPTRTSVTDTQYF. CDR3 bases: TGTGCCAGCAGTCCTACCCGGACTAGCGTCACAGATACGCAGTATTTT.

This clone was observed a handful of times. The DNA of the CDR3 is TGTGCCAGCATCTTAGAGTTCTCGGCAGAGACCCAGTACTTC. Protein sequence: CASILEFSAETQYF. The genes are TRBV2 and TRBJ2-5; D remains unclear. The CDR3 totals 14 residues. Germline V gene sequence: CDR1 SNHLY, CDR2 FYNNEI. V lost 7 bases and J 4 bases, leaving 16 bases between the germline ends.

This clone was detected a few times. This chain uses TRBV6-6 with TRBJ2-2, with D possibly being TRBD1 (6 bases). The V gene lost 0 bases and the J gene lost 3 bases, with 8 bases spanning the gap. This CDR3 contains 15 residues. In germline, CDR1 is MNHNY, CDR2 SVGAGI (reference sequence). CDR3 amino acids: CASSYSQGDTGELFF. The CDR3 nucleotides read TGTGCCAGCAGTTACTCACAGGGCGACACCGGGGAGCTGTTTTTT.

For this clone: One end of the junction varies from germline; a read error may be responsible. The genes are TRBV10-1 and TRBJ2-7, with D perhaps TRBD1 (6 bases). The CDR3 runs 14 residues. Germline V lookup: CDR1 WNHNN, CDR2 SYGVQD (reference sequence). CDR3 region: CSSASGTPPHEQYF. The CDR3 nucleotides are TGCTCCAGCGCCTCCGGGACACCCCCCCACGAGCAGTACTTC.

The chain couples TRBV6-6 to TRBJ1-2, with a weak D call TRBD1 (6 bases). Germline V CDR1 and CDR2: MNHNY, SVGAGI (reference sequence). V lost 6 bases and J lost 5, with 16 bases in between. The CDR3 spans 14 residues. CDR3 bases: TGTGCCAGCAGGAACAGGGAAGTGGAATATGGCTACACCTTC. Its protein product is CASRNREVEYGYTF.

The chain carries TRBV4-3 and TRBJ2-3; 8 bases are a match to TRBD2. V trimming: 3 bases; J trimming: 2 bases; junction bases outside the gene matches: 16. Looked up from germline, CDR1 is LGHNA and CDR2 is YSLEER. CDR3 size: 19 residues. This CDR3 is CASSHEVTSAAQITDTQYF. The CDR3 nucleotides are TGCGCCAGCAGCCACGAGGTGACTAGCGCGGCGCAGATCACAGATACGCAGTATTTT.

This chain links TRBV6-6 with TRBJ2-2; D remains ambiguous. Germline values: CDR1 MNHNY, CDR2 SVGAGI (reference sequence). V shed 7 bases and J shed 4 bases, with 10 bases lying between them. The CDR3 is 13 amino acids. CDR3 in amino acids: CASTKATTGELFF. The CDR3, as DNA: TGTGCCAGCACCAAGGCTACCACCGGGGAGCTGTTTTTT.

The rearrangement uses TRBV4-2 and TRBJ1-4; D might be TRBD1 (6 bases). Trimming removed 5 bases at V and 2 bases at J, with 18 bases between. The length of the CDR3 is 17 residues. Germline V CDR1 and CDR2: LGHNA, YNFKEQ. The CDR3 DNA is TGTGCCAGCAGCGTCCGGGGGGGCGATTGGACTAATGAAAAACTGTTTTTT. The encoded protein is CASSVRGGDWTNEKLFF.

The V and J genes are TRBV7-9 and TRBJ2-2, with 9 bases lining up with TRBD2. CDR3 size: 16 residues. Germline loops: CDR1 SEHNR, CDR2 FQNEAQ (reference sequence). Trimming removed 5 bases from V and 5 bases from J; junction bases left unmatched: 9. The CDR3 sequence is CASSMYSGRSTGELFF. DNA of the CDR3: TGTGCCAGCAGCATGTATAGCGGGAGATCGACCGGGGAGCTGTTTTTT.

This chain connects TRBV7-3 to TRBJ2-3, with D perhaps matching TRBD1 (5 bases). The germline CDR1 and CDR2 sequences are SGHTA and FQGTGA. This CDR3 region has 13 residues. The V and J ends lost 1 base and 6 bases respectively, with 8 bases between them. CDR3 sequence: CASSLRKGDTQYF. The CDR3 nucleotides read TGTGCCAGCAGCTTAAGGAAGGGGGATACGCAGTATTTT.

This clone was recorded a few times. The genes are TRBV5-1 and TRBJ2-2; 7 positions match TRBD2. V shed 2 bases and J 3 bases; nucleotides not matched to a gene: 7. The CDR3 runs 16 residues. Germline values: CDR1 SGHRS, CDR2 YFSETQ. This chain's CDR3 is CASSLRLATDTGELFF. The CDR3 DNA reads TGCGCCAGCAGCTTAAGACTAGCCACCGACACCGGGGAGCTGTTTTTT.

This clone came up a few times. The chain combines TRBV2 with TRBJ2-4; 7 positions agree with TRBD2. The germline V gene encodes CDR1 SNHLY and CDR2 FYNNEI. The junction had 12 bases not matched to a gene; V was cut back by 3 bases and J by 7 bases. CDR3 length: 16 residues. The CDR3 DNA is TGTGCCAGCAGTGAGACGGGAGGCTCCTCGGGGAACATTCAGTACTTC. It specifies CASSETGGSSGNIQYF.

The gene calls are TRBV5-4 and TRBJ2-5; D is unclear. CDR3 size: 13 residues. With 0 bases removed from V and 2 bases from J, the gap between germline ends came to 5 bases. Germline V gives CDR1 SGHNT, CDR2 YYREEE (reference sequence). CDR3: CASSLVSQETQYF. The CDR3 nucleotides read TGTGCCAGCAGCTTGGTTTCGCAAGAGACCCAGTACTTC.

The chain carries TRBV27 and TRBJ2-4; D is unresolved. The CDR3 is made up of 15 amino acids. V shed 6 bases and J shed 1 base, with 13 bases lying between them. The germline V gene encodes CDR1 MNHEY and CDR2 SMNVEV (reference sequence). This CDR3 reads CASSLTAHAKNIQYF. For the CDR3, the DNA is TGTGCCAGCAGCCTGACTGCCCATGCCAAAAACATTCAGTACTTC.

This clone was observed a handful of times. The chain is built from TRBV6-5 and TRBJ2-7; TRBD1 aligns across 9 bases. V was clipped by 6 bases and J by 3 bases; unmatched bases: 9. The CDR3 has 15 residues. Germline loops: CDR1 MNHEY, CDR2 SVGAGI. The CDR3 region has the DNA TGTGCCAGCAGAACAGCCGGGACAGGGTTCTACGAGCAGTACTTC. Translated, it gives CASRTAGTGFYEQYF.

The rearrangement joins TRBV6-5 to TRBJ2-2; no definite D call. The CDR3 sequence is 15 residues long. The V gene's germline CDR1 is MNHEY and CDR2 SVGAGI. V was clipped by 7 bases and J by 4 bases, with 16 bases between them. The CDR3 is CASIHVAGATGELFF. CDR3 nucleotide sequence: TGTGCCAGCATCCATGTGGCAGGAGCCACCGGGGAGCTGTTTTTT.

This clone was detected a few times. The gene calls are TRBV7-9 and TRBJ2-5, with 7 bases aligning to TRBD1. The V and J ends lost 5 bases and 5 bases, in that order; junction bases with no gene match: 11. The CDR3 loop spans 15 amino acids. CDR1 is SEHNR and CDR2 is FQNEAQ in the germline V gene (reference sequence). CDR3 nucleotide sequence: TGTGCCAGCAGCAGGGGGCCCGAGGAGCGGGAGACCCAGTACTTC. It specifies CASSRGPEERETQYF.

The chain combines TRBV7-9 with TRBJ1-2; 9 nucleotides align to TRBD1. This CDR3 contains 16 residues. With V trimmed by 5 bases and J by 7 bases, 14 bases remained unmatched. The V gene's germline CDR1 is SEHNR and CDR2 FQNEAQ (reference sequence). The DNA for the CDR3 is TGTGCCAGCAGCCGACCGTCGGGACAGGGCTTTTCTGGCTACACCTTC. It codes for CASSRPSGQGFSGYTF.

J is TRBJ2-1 and V is TRBV2, with 8 bases identical to TRBD2. The J segment lost 3 bases and the V segment lost 8 bases, leaving 6 bases of the junction unmatched. The length of the CDR3 is 14 residues. CDR1 and CDR2 (germline): SNHLY, FYNNEI. The CDR3 spells CASLPGLVYNEQFF. The CDR3 nucleotides read TGTGCCAGCTTGCCGGGACTAGTCTACAATGAGCAGTTCTTC.

In this sample, this clone turned up a few times. The genes are TRBV7-9 and TRBJ2-1; maybe TRBD2 (5 bases). Germline V gene sequence: CDR1 SEHNR, CDR2 FQNEAQ (reference sequence). The CDR3 has 14 residues. Between the trimmed V and J ends, which lost 1 base and 2 bases, there was a span of 6 bases. The CDR3 loop is CASSLVEAYNEQFF. CDR3 DNA: TGTGCCAGCAGCTTAGTGGAGGCCTACAATGAGCAGTTCTTC.

The genes are TRBV2 and TRBJ2-1; 10 nucleotides agree with TRBD2. The CDR3 has 15 amino acids. Germline CDR1 is SNHLY and CDR2 is FYNNEI. V shed 4 bases and J 9 bases; nucleotides not matched to a gene: 9. CDR3 loop: CASSVGLAAYGEQFF. For the CDR3, the DNA is TGTGCCAGCAGTGTAGGACTAGCGGCCTACGGTGAGCAGTTCTTC.

Comments on this clone: In the same sample, other DNA sequences code for this CDR3. J is TRBJ2-5 and V is TRBV9; no definite D call. CDR3 length: 14 amino acids. Germline CDR1 SGDLS, CDR2 YYNGEE. V shed 0 bases and J shed 2 bases, with 8 bases lying between them. The CDR3 loop is CASSVDRGQETQYF. DNA of the CDR3: TGTGCCAGCAGCGTAGATAGAGGTCAAGAGACCCAGTACTTC.

The V gene is TRBV18, the J gene TRBJ1-5; 8 bases fit TRBD1. V was pared by 2 bases and J by 5 bases, with 5 bases of the junction left unmatched. Germline loops: CDR1 KGHSH, CDR2 LQKENI. The CDR3 covers 15 residues. In DNA form, the CDR3 reads TGTGCCAGCTCACCAGACAGGGGAGTACATCAGCCCCAGCATTTT. Its protein product is CASSPDRGVHQPQHF.